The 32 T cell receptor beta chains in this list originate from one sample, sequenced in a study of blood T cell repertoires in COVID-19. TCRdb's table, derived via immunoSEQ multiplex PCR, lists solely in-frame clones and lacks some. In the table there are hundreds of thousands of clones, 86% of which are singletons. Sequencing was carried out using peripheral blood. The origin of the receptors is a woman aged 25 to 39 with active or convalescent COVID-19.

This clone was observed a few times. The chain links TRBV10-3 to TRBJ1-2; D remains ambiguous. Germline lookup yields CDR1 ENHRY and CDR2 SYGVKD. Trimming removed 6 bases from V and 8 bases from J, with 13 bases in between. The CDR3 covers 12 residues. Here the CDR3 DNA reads TGTGCCATCAGCGACGGGGTCATAGGCTACACCTTC. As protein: CAISDGVIGYTF.

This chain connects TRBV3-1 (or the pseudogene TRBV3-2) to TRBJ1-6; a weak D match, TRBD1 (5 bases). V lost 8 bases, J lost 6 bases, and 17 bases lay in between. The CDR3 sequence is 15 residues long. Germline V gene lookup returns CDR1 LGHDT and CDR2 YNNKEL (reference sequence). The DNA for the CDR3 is TGTGCCAGCTCAGTTTCGACAGACCCTAATTCACCCCTCCACTTT. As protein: CASSVSTDPNSPLHF.

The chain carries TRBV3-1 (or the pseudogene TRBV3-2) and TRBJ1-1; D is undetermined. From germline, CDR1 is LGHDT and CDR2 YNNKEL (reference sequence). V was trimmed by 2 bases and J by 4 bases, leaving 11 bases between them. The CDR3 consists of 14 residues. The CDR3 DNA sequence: TGTGCCAGCAGCCAATCGGGAGCAGGCACTGAAGCTTTCTTT. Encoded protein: CASSQSGAGTEAFF.

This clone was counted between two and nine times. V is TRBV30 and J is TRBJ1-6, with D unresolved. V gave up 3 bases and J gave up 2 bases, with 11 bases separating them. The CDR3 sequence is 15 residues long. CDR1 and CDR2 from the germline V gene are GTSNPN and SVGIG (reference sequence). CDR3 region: CAWRLAGPYNSPLHF. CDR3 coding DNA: TGTGCCTGGAGATTGGCAGGCCCCTATAATTCACCCCTCCACTTT.

The CDR3 DNA is TGCAGCGTTGAAGATCGGGGAACTGAAGCTTTCTTT. Amino acid sequence: CSVEDRGTEAFF. The V and J genes are TRBV29-1 and TRBJ1-1; D gene ambiguous. Germline CDR1 SQVTM, CDR2 ANQGSEA. This CDR3 spans 12 amino acids. V gave up 0 bases and J gave up 5 bases, with 7 bases separating them.

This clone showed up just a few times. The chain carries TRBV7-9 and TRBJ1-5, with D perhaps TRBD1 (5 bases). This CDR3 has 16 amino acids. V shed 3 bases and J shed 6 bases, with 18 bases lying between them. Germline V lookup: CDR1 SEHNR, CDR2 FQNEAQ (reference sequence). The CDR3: CASSFNLSREGQPQHF. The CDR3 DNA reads TGTGCCAGCAGCTTTAATCTTTCCAGGGAGGGTCAGCCCCAGCATTTT.

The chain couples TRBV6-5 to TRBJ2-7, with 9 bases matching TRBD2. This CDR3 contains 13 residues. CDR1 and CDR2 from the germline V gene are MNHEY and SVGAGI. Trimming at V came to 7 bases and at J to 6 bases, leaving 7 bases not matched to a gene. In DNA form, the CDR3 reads TGTGCCAGCATGCGGCGGGAGGGGAGCGAGCAGTACTTC. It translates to CASMRREGSEQYF.

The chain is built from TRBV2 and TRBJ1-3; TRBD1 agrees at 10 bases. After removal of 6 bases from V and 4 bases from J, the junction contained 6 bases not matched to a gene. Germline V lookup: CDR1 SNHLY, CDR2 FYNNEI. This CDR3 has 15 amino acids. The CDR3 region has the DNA TGTGCCAGCAGCCTGACAGGGGGCGCCGGAAACACCATATATTTT. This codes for CASSLTGGAGNTIYF. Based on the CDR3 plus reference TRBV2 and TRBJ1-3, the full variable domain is EPEVTQTPSHQVTQMGQEVILRCVPISNHLYFYWYRQILGQKVEFLVSFYNNEISEKSEIFDDQFSVERPDGSNFTLKIRSTKLEDSAMYFCASSLTGGAGNTIYFGEGSWLTVV.

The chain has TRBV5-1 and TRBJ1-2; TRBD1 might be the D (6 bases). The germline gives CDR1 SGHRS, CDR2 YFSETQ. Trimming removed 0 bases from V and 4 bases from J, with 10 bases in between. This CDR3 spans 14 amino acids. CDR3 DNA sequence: TGCGCCAGCAGCTTGGGACAGGCCGTCTATGGCTACACCTTC. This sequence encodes CASSLGQAVYGYTF.

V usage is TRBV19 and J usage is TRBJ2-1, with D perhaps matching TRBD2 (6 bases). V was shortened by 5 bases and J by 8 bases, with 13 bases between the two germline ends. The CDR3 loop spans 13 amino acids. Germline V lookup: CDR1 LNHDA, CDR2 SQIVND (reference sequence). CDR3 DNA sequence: TGTGCCAGTAGTGGACTATCTCGACATGAGCAGTTCTTC. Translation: CASSGLSRHEQFF.

Here the CDR3 reads CASSHRGNTEAFF. Here the CDR3 DNA reads TGTGCCAGCAGTCACAGGGGGAACACTGAAGCTTTCTTT. The chain is built from TRBV6-5 and TRBJ1-1; 7 bases map to TRBD1. The CDR3 length is 13 residues. Per the germline V gene, CDR1 is MNHEY and CDR2 is SVGAGI. The junction had 1 base not matched to a gene; V was cut back by 5 bases and J by 1 base.

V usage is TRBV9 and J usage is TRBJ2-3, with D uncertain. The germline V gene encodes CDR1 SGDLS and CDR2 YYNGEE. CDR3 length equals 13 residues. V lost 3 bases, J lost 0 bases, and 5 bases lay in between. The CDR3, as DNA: TGTGCCAGCAGCGGCGGAAGCACAGATACGCAGTATTTT. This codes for CASSGGSTDTQYF.

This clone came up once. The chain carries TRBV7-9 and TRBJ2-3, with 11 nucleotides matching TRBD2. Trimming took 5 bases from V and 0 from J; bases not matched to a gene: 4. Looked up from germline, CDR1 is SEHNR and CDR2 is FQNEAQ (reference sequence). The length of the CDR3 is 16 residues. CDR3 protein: CASSPGLAESTDTQYF. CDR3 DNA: TGTGCCAGCAGCCCGGGACTAGCGGAGAGCACAGATACGCAGTATTTT.

The CDR3 DNA reads as TGTGCCAGCAGTGAACCCCTGGGGAGACCTGGCTACAATGAGCAGTTCTTC. Its protein is CASSEPLGRPGYNEQFF. The rearrangement uses TRBV25-1 and TRBJ2-1; tentative D call: TRBD2 (5 bases). Per germline, CDR1 MGHDK and CDR2 SYGVNS. The V and J ends lost 2 bases and 3 bases respectively, with 17 bases between them. The CDR3 length is 17 residues.

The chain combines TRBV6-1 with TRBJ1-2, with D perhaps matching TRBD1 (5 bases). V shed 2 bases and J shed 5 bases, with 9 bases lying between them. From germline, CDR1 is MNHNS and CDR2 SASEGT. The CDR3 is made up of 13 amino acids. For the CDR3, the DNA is TGTGCCAGCAGTGAACTCTCAGGGTATGGCTACACCTTC. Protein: CASSELSGYGYTF.

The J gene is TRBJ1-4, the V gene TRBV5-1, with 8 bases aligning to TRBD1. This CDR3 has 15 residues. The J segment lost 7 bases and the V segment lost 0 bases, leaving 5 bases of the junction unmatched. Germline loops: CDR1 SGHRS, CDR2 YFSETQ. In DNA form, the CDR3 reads TGCGCCAGCAGCTTGGGGACAGGGTTAGCTGAAAAACTGTTTTTT. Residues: CASSLGTGLAEKLFF.

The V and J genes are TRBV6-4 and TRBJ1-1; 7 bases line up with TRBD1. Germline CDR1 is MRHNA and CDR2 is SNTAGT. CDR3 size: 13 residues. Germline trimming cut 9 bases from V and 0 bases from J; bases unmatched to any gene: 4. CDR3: CASSGQMNTEAFF. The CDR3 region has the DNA TGTGCCAGTTCGGGACAGATGAACACTGAAGCTTTCTTT.

The CDR3 loop reads CASSQDAGFGNTEAFF. Here the CDR3 DNA reads TGCGCCAGCAGCCAAGATGCAGGGTTTGGGAACACTGAAGCTTTCTTT. This sequence joins TRBV4-1 and TRBJ1-1; a weak D match, TRBD1 (5 bases). In germline, CDR1 is MGHRA, CDR2 YSYEKL. CDR3 length equals 16 residues. V lost 0 bases and J lost 1, with 12 bases in between.

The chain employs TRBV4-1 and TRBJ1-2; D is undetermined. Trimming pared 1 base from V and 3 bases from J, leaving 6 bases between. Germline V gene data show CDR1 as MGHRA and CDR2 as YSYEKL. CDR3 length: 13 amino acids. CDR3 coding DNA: TGCGCCAGCAGCCAAGTAACGGACTATGGCTACACCTTC. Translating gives CASSQVTDYGYTF.

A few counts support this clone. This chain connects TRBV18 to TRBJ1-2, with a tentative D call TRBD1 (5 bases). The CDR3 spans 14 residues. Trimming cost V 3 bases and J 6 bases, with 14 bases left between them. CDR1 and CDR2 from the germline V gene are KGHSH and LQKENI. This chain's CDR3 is CASSPPQGRDGYTF. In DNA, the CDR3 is TGTGCCAGCTCACCTCCCCAGGGAAGGGATGGCTACACCTTC.

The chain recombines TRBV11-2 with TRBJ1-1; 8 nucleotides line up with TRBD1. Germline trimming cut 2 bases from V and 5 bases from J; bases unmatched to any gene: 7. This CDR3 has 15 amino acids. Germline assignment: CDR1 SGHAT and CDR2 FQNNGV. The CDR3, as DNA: TGTGCCAGCAGCTTACTCGGACAGGGAGGGACTGAAGCTTTCTTT. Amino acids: CASSLLGQGGTEAFF.

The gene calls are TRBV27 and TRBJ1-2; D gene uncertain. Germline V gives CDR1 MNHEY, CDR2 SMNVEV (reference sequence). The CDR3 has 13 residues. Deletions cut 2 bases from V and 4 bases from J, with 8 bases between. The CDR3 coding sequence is TGTGCCAGCAGTTTAAAGCTTACCTATGGCTACACCTTC. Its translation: CASSLKLTYGYTF.

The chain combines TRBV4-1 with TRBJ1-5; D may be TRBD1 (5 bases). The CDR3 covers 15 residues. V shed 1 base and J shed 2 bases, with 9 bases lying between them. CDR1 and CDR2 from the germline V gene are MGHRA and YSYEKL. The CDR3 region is CASSQGGGGNQPQHF. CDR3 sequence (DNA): TGCGCCAGCAGCCAAGGGGGGGGAGGCAATCAGCCCCAGCATTTT.

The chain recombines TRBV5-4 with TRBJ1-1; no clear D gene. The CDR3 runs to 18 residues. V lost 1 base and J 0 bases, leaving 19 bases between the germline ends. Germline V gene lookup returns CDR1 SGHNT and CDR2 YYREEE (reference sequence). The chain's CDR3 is CASSLSVTSITMNTEAFF. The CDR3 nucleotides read TGTGCCAGCAGCTTGTCGGTAACATCCATCACTATGAACACTGAAGCTTTCTTT.

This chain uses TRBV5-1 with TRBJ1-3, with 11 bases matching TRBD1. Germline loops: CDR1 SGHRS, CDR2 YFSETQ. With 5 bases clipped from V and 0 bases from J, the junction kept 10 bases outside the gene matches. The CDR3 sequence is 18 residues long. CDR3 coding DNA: TGCGCCAGCAGTCTCGGGACAGGGGGGTTTAGCTCTGGAAACACCATATATTTT. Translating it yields CASSLGTGGFSSGNTIYF.

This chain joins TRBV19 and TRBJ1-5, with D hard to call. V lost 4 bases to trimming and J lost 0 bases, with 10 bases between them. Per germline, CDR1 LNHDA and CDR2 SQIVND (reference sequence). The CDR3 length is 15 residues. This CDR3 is CASSTLTSSNQPQHF. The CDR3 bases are TGTGCCAGTAGTACCCTGACAAGTAGCAATCAGCCCCAGCATTTT.

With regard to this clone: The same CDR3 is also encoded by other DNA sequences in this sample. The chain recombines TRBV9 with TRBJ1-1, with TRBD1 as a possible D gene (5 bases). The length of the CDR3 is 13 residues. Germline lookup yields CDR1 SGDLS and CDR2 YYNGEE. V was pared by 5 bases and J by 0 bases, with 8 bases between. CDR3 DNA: TGTGCCAGCAGTGGGGGGGTGAACACTGAAGCTTTCTTT. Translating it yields CASSGGVNTEAFF.

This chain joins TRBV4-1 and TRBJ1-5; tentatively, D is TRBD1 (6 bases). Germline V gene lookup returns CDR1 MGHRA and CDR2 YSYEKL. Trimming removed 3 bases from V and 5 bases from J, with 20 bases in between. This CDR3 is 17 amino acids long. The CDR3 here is CASSHIPNRAGDQPQHF. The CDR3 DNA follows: TGCGCCAGCAGCCACATCCCCAACAGGGCGGGCGATCAGCCCCAGCATTTT.

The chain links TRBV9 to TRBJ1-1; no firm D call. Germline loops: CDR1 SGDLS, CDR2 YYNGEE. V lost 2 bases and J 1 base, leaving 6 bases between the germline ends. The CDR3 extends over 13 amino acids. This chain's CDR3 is CASSVSQNTEAFF. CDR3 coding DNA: TGTGCCAGCAGCGTTAGCCAGAACACTGAAGCTTTCTTT.

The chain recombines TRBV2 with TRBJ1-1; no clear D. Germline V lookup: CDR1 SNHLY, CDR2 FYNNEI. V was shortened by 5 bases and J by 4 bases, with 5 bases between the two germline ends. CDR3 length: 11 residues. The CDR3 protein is CASSRGTEAFF. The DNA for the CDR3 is TGTGCCAGCAGTCGGGGCACTGAAGCTTTCTTT.

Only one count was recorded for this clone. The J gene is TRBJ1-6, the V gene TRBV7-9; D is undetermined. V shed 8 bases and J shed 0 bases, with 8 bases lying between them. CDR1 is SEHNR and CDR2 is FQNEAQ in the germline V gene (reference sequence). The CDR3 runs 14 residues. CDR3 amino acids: CASGQSSYNSPLHF. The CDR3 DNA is TGTGCCAGCGGGCAAAGCTCCTATAATTCACCCCTCCACTTT.

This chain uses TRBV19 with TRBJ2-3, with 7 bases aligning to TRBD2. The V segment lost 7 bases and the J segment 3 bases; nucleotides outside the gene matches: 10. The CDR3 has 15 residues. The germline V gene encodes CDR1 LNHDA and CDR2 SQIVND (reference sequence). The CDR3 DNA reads TGTGCCAGTAATTTTGCGGGAGTGGGGACAGATACGCAGTATTTT. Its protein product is CASNFAGVGTDTQYF. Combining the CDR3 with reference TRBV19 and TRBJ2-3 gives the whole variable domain DGGITQSPKYLFRKEGQNVTLSCEQNLNHDAMYWYRQDPGQGLRLIYYSQIVNDFQKGDIAEGYSVSREKKESFPLTVTSAQKNPTAFYLCASNFAGVGTDTQYFGPGTRLTVL.